The 17 T cell receptor beta chains below all came from one sample that was sequenced in a study of blood T cell repertoires in COVID-19. Produced via immunoSEQ multiplex PCR; TCRdb's table is partial and in-frame only. The sample has roughly 400,000 clones, about 88% seen once. Material for sequencing was PBMCs or T cells enriched from blood (not recorded which). The source is a woman aged 18-29 years who had been exposed to COVID-19.

This chain connects TRBV13 to TRBJ2-3; the D gene is possibly TRBD2 (6 bases). Germline V gives CDR1 PRHDT, CDR2 FYEKMQ (reference sequence). The CDR3 spans 16 residues. V lost 1 base and J lost 0, with 11 bases in between. CDR3 DNA: TGTGCCAGCAGCTTAGTCTGGCGGGACAGCACAGATACGCAGTATTTT. This codes for CASSLVWRDSTDTQYF.

The chain uses TRBV27 and TRBJ2-1, with D possibly TRBD1 on 5 matching bases. Trimming took off 4 bases at V and 8 bases at J, with 18 bases between the two ends. The germline V gene has CDR1 MNHEY and CDR2 SMNVEV (reference sequence). The CDR3 consists of 15 residues. The CDR3 region is CASSSYDRLVDEQFF. In DNA, the CDR3 is TGTGCCAGCAGTTCTTATGACAGATTAGTCGATGAGCAGTTCTTC.

V is TRBV28 and J is TRBJ1-5; maybe TRBD1 (5 bases). The CDR3 runs 16 residues. The germline CDR1 and CDR2 sequences are MDHEN and SYDVKM. Deletions cut 5 bases from V and 5 bases from J, with 19 bases between. In nucleotides, the CDR3 is TGTGCCAGCAGTACTTCCGGGACCCCGGGGGATCAGCCCCAGCATTTT. It yields the protein CASSTSGTPGDQPQHF.

The chain is built from TRBV27 and TRBJ2-2; D is undetermined. The V gene lost 3 bases and the J gene lost 1 base, with 3 bases spanning the gap. CDR1 is MNHEY, CDR2 SMNVEV, per germline (reference sequence). The CDR3 has 13 residues. The CDR3 loop reads CASSFLNTGELFF. CDR3 sequence (DNA): TGTGCCAGCAGTTTCCTGAACACCGGGGAGCTGTTTTTT.

This clone occurred once. This chain uses TRBV4-1 with TRBJ2-3; a possible D gene is TRBD1 (5 bases). The germline V gene has CDR1 MGHRA and CDR2 YSYEKL. This CDR3 is built from 17 residues. V was cut by 0 bases and J by 1 base, with 14 bases left in between. CDR3 in DNA: TGCGCCAGCAGCCAAGAAAGAGCAGGGATTCGCACAGATACGCAGTATTTT. It is translated as CASSQERAGIRTDTQYF.

There are a few counts of this clone. The CDR3 DNA reads as TGTGCCACCAGCAGAGGACAGGGGGTGCTAGCGGGAGGAAGTACCTACGAGCAGTACTTC. Residues: CATSRGQGVLAGGSTYEQYF. The chain recombines TRBV15 with TRBJ2-7, with 11 bases matching TRBD2. The CDR3 is 20 residues long. V gave up 1 base and J gave up 2 bases; unmatched junction bases: 16. Germline V gene lookup returns CDR1 LNHNV and CDR2 YYDKDF (reference sequence).

The table lists this clone with many counts. The chain employs TRBV3-1 (or the pseudogene TRBV3-2) and TRBJ2-7; D not resolved. Germline loops: CDR1 LGHDT, CDR2 YNNKEL (reference sequence). V gave up 0 bases and J gave up 7 bases, with 13 bases separating them. The CDR3 is made up of 14 amino acids. CDR3 in amino acids: CASSQDILVTEQYF. The CDR3 DNA reads as TGTGCCAGCAGCCAAGATATTCTAGTAACGGAGCAGTACTTC.

The chain employs TRBV28 and TRBJ1-6; D not certain. Germline V gene data show CDR1 as MDHEN and CDR2 as SYDVKM. This CDR3 region has 14 residues. The germline V and J ends were trimmed by 4 bases and 2 bases, with 6 bases remaining between them. CDR3 DNA: TGTGCCAGCAGTTCCCTTACCTATAATTCACCCCTCCACTTT. This encodes CASSSLTYNSPLHF.

This chain uses TRBV23-1 with TRBJ1-6; possibly TRBD1 for D (6 bases). TRBV23-1 is known as an ORF, though its function is uncertain. Deletions cut 2 bases from V and 1 base from J, with 12 bases between. The CDR3 totals 17 residues. CDR3 nucleotides: TGCGCCAGCAGTCAAGCGGGGGCAAGGTCCTATAATTCACCCCTCCACTTT. This gives the protein CASSQAGARSYNSPLHF.

As regards this clone: This same CDR3 is encoded by further DNA sequences in the sample. This sequence joins TRBV27 and TRBJ2-7, with TRBD1 as a possible D gene (5 bases). V lost 9 bases and J lost 2, with 14 bases in between. Germline CDR1 and CDR2: MNHEY and SMNVEV (reference sequence). CDR3 size: 13 residues. CDR3 sequence reads: CASSLGQTYEQYF. The CDR3 coding sequence is TGTGCCAGTTCCCTCGGACAAACCTACGAGCAGTACTTC.

This clone has only a few counts. The chain employs TRBV19 and TRBJ2-2, with D possibly TRBD2 on 6 matching bases. Between the trimmed V and J ends, which lost 3 bases and 7 bases, there was a span of 9 bases. The CDR3 totals 13 residues. Germline loops: CDR1 LNHDA, CDR2 SQIVND (reference sequence). The CDR3 sequence is CASSMTSGGELFF. CDR3 bases: TGTGCCAGTAGTATGACTAGTGGCGGGGAGCTGTTTTTT.

This clone was counted between two and nine times. The J gene is TRBJ2-1, the V gene TRBV5-4, with TRBD1 matching over 10 bases. The CDR3 consists of 13 residues. V lost 2 bases to trimming and J lost 9 bases; unmatched junction nucleotides: 2. Per the germline V gene, CDR1 is SGHNT and CDR2 is YYREEE (reference sequence). As DNA, the CDR3 is TGTGCCAGCAGCTTCGGACAGGGGGGTGAGCAGTTCTTC. Amino acid sequence: CASSFGQGGEQFF.

The chain carries TRBV2 and TRBJ2-3; D perhaps matches TRBD2 (6 bases). V gave up 4 bases and J gave up 3 bases, with 11 bases separating them. Germline CDR1 is SNHLY and CDR2 is FYNNEI. This CDR3 has 14 residues. CDR3 residues: CASSGGVLTDTQYF. In DNA form, the CDR3 reads TGTGCCAGCAGTGGGGGGGTATTAACAGATACGCAGTATTTT.

The chain links TRBV9 to TRBJ2-1, with 10 bases matching TRBD2. The V segment lost 2 bases and the J segment 8 bases; nucleotides outside the gene matches: 7. The CDR3 runs to 15 residues. Germline CDR1 is SGDLS and CDR2 is YYNGEE. The DNA for the CDR3 is TGTGCCAGCAGCGTCCGAGCGGGAGGGACCGATGAGCAGTTCTTC. It translates to CASSVRAGGTDEQFF.

This clone was seen a single time. The J gene is TRBJ1-5, the V gene TRBV2; 7 nucleotides line up with TRBD1. Germline V gene lookup returns CDR1 SNHLY and CDR2 FYNNEI. This CDR3 is built from 15 residues. Unmatched junction bases numbered 13, after V lost 8 bases and J lost 6 bases. Here the CDR3 reads CASCLSGGSIQPQHF. CDR3 in DNA: TGTGCCAGCTGTTTGTCAGGGGGTAGTATTCAGCCCCAGCATTTT. The variable domain in full, with the rest retrieved from reference TRBV2 and TRBJ1-5, is EPEVTQTPSHQVTQMGQEVILRCVPISNHLYFYWYRQILGQKVEFLVSFYNNEISEKSEIFDDQFSVERPDGSNFTLKIRSTKLEDSAMYFCASCLSGGSIQPQHFGDGTRLSIL.

The J gene is TRBJ2-3, the V gene TRBV20-1; 11 nucleotides align to TRBD2. Germline V gives CDR1 DFQATT, CDR2 SNEGSKA (reference sequence). The ends lost 3 bases at V and 7 bases at J; junction bases unmatched: 9. This CDR3 region has 15 residues. This CDR3 reads CSASSKTSGTNTQYF. DNA for the CDR3: TGCAGTGCTAGTTCTAAGACTAGCGGGACGAATACGCAGTATTTT.

V and J are TRBV2 and TRBJ2-5; 12 nucleotides match TRBD2. Trimming cost V 3 bases and J 3 bases; bases outside gene matches: 2. The germline CDR1 and CDR2 sequences are SNHLY and FYNNEI. The length of the CDR3 is 15 residues. The CDR3, as DNA: TGTGCCAGCAGTGATCGGACTAGCGGGGAAGAGACCCAGTACTTC. Its protein product is CASSDRTSGEETQYF.